These 7 T cell receptor beta chains came from one sample sequenced in a study of vaccination effects on CD4 cells after COVID-19. After expansion with viral peptide pools in the ViraFEST assay, antigen-specific CD4+ T cells were sequenced. With 9 to 11 days of culture completed, CD4+ T cells were isolated. In the vaccine recipients, nucleocapsid antibodies were negative and there was no prior SARS-CoV-2 infection. Generated by immunoSEQ multiplex PCR, the TCRdb table keeps only in-frame clones and is missing some. Of some 68,000 clones listed, about four fifths are singletons. Their target antigens are unknown. The sequences come from CD4+ T cells from PBMCs cultured with SARS-CoV-2 spike peptides, collected before COVID-19 vaccination. Source of these receptors: a human donor who received a COVID-19 vaccine.

The chain recombines TRBV24-1 with TRBJ2-1; D is unclear. The CDR3 contains 17 residues. V shed 3 bases and J shed 4 bases, with 18 bases lying between them. CDR1 and CDR2 from the germline V gene are KGHDR and SFDVKD. The CDR3 is CATSDPDSSNLYNEQFF. The CDR3 bases are TGTGCCACCAGTGATCCTGACTCCTCTAACCTTTACAATGAGCAGTTCTTC.

The V and J genes are TRBV6-5 and TRBJ2-4, with no clear D. CDR1 and CDR2 (germline): MNHEY, SVGAGI. The CDR3 loop spans 14 amino acids. The V end was cut by 10 bases, the J end by 1 base, with 14 bases between. The CDR3 coding sequence is TGTGCCACCTTTACCCTCGGGGCCAAAAACATTCAGTACTTC. Protein: CATFTLGAKNIQYF.

The chain carries TRBV28 and TRBJ1-3, with 7 bases aligning to TRBD1. Unmatched junction bases numbered 2, after V lost 6 bases and J lost 0 bases. Germline CDR1 is MDHEN and CDR2 is SYDVKM. The CDR3 contains 14 residues. The CDR3 reads CASRGQTSGNTIYF. The CDR3 coding sequence is TGTGCCAGCAGGGGACAGACCTCTGGAAACACCATATATTTT.

The rearrangement uses TRBV13 and TRBJ1-1; 8 positions match TRBD1. The CDR3 loop spans 18 amino acids. Germline trimming cut 6 bases from V and 2 bases from J; bases unmatched to any gene: 17. Looked up from germline, CDR1 is PRHDT and CDR2 is FYEKMQ (reference sequence). DNA for the CDR3: TGTGCCAGCAGTTACCAAACCGGGACAGGCCCGGGAAACACTGAAGCTTTCTTT. It yields the protein CASSYQTGTGPGNTEAFF.

This chain connects TRBV19 to TRBJ1-5; 7 nucleotides align to TRBD1. V lost 6 bases and J lost 4; bases outside the gene matches: 6. CDR1 and CDR2 from the germline V gene are LNHDA and SQIVND (reference sequence). The CDR3 is 14 amino acids. The CDR3 DNA is TGTGCCAGTAGCGACAGGGAGAGGAATCAGCCCCAGCATTTT. It translates to CASSDRERNQPQHF.

The chain is built from TRBV2 and TRBJ1-5; D gene uncertain. Trimming pared 5 bases from V and 3 bases from J, leaving 11 bases between. Germline V gene sequence: CDR1 SNHLY, CDR2 FYNNEI. The CDR3 covers 14 residues. The CDR3 sequence: CASSRLQINQPQHF. As DNA, the CDR3 is TGTGCCAGCAGTCGTTTACAGATCAATCAGCCCCAGCATTTT. The full variable domain, in which reference TRBV2 and TRBJ1-5 provide the parts outside the CDR3, is EPEVTQTPSHQVTQMGQEVILRCVPISNHLYFYWYRQILGQKVEFLVSFYNNEISEKSEIFDDQFSVERPDGSNFTLKIRSTKLEDSAMYFCASSRLQINQPQHFGDGTRLSIL.

This clone was recorded once. V gene TRBV5-4 combines with J gene TRBJ2-2; D is undetermined. This CDR3 spans 14 amino acids. Germline assignment: CDR1 SGHNT and CDR2 YYREEE (reference sequence). Between the trimmed V and J ends, which lost 4 bases and 3 bases, there was a span of 10 bases. CDR3 coding DNA: TGTGCCAGCAGCACAGCACTGGACACCGGGGAGCTGTTTTTT. Amino acids: CASSTALDTGELFF.